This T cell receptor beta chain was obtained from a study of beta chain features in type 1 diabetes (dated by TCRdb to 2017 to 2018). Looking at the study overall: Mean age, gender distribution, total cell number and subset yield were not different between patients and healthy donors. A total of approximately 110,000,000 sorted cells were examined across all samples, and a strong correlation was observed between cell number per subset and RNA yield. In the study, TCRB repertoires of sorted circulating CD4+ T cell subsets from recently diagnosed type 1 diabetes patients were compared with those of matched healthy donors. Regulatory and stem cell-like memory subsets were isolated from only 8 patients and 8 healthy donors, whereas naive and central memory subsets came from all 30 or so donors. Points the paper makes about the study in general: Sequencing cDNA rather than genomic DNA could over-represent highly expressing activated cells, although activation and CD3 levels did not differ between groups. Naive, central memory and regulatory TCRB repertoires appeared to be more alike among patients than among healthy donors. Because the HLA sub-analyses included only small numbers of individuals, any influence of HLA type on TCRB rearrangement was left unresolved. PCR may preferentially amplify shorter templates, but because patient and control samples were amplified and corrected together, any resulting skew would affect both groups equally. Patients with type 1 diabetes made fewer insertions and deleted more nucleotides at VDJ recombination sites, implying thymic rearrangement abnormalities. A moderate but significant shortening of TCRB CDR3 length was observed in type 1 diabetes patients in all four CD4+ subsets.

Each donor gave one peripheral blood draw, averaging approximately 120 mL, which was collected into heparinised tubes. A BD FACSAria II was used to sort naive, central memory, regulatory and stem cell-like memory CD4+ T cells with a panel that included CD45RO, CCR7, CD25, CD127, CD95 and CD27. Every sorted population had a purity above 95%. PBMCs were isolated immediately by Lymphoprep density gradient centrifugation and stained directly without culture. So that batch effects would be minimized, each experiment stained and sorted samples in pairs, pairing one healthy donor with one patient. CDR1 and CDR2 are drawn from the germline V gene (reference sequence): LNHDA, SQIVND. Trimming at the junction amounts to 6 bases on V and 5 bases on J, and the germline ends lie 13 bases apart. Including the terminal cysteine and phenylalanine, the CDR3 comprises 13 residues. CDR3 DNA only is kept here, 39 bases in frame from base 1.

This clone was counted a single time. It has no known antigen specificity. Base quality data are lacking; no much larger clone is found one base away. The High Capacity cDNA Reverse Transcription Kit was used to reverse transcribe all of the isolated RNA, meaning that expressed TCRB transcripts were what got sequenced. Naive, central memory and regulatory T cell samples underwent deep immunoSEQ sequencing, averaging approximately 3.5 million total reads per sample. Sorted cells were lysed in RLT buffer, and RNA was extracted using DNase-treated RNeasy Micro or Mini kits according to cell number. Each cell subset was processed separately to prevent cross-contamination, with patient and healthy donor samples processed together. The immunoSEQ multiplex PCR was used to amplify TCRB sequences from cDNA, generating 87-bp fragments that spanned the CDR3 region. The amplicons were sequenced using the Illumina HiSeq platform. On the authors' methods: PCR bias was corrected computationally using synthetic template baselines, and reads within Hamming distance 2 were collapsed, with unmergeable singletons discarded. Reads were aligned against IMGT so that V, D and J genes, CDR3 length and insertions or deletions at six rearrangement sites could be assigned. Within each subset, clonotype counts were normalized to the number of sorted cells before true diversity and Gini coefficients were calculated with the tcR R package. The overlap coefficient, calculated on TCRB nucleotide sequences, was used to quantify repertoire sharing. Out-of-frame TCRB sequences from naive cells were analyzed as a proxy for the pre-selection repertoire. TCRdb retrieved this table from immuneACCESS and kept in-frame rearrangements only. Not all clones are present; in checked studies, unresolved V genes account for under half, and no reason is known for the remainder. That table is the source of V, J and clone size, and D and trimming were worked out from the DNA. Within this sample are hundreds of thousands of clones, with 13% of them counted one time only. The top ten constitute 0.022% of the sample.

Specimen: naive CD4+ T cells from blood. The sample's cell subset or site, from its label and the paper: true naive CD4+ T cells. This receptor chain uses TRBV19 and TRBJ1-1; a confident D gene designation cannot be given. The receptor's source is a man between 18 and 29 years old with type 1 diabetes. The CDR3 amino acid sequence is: CASSSPPETEAFF. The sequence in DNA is TGTGCCAGTAGCTCCCCTCCCGAGACTGAAGCTTTCTTT.